A single sample gave rise to the 25 T cell receptor beta chains below, sequenced in a study of beta chain features in type 1 diabetes (dated by TCRdb to 2017 to 2018). What the authors observed across the whole study: Type 1 diabetes patients showed a moderate but significant shortening of TCRB CDR3 length in all four CD4+ subsets.

The library was produced with the immunoSEQ multiplex PCR assay. The entire amount of isolated RNA was reverse transcribed using the High Capacity cDNA Reverse Transcription Kit, so the sequenced TCRB transcripts were expressed ones. TCRdb retrieved this table from immuneACCESS and kept in-frame rearrangements only. Not all clones are present; in checked studies, unresolved V genes account for under half, and no reason is known for the remainder. For this sample the table gives 500,000 to 800,000 clones, of which about an eighth were detected only once. The ten largest clones add up to approximately 0.11% of the sample. Their antigens remain unidentified. Sequencing was carried out using naive CD4+ T cells from blood. The cell subset or site label on this specimen signifies: true naive CD4+ T cells. The source of these receptors is a man younger than 40 with type 1 diabetes.

As regards this clone: The sample has other DNA sequences that encode this CDR3 too. CDR3 protein: CASRSYNEQFF. The CDR3 DNA sequence: TGTGCCAGCAGGTCTTACAATGAGCAGTTCTTC. V and J are TRBV2 and TRBJ2-1; unclear D gene. The CDR3 is 11 amino acids. Germline assignment: CDR1 SNHLY and CDR2 FYNNEI. Trimming removed 6 bases from V and 4 bases from J, with 4 bases in between.

This clone was observed a few times. This chain joins TRBV5-4 and TRBJ2-5, with D maybe TRBD2 (6 bases). CDR1 and CDR2 (germline): SGHNT, YYREEE (reference sequence). There are 13 residues in the CDR3. V was pared by 5 bases and J by 5 bases, with 13 bases between. The CDR3 coding sequence is TGTGCCAGCAGGTCCGGGGGAACGGAGACCCAGTACTTC. This sequence encodes CASRSGGTETQYF.

This clone was seen a handful of times. The chain joins TRBV5-4 to TRBJ2-5; tentative D call: TRBD2 (7 bases). There are 15 residues in the CDR3. Germline V CDR1 and CDR2: SGHNT, YYREEE (reference sequence). Trimming took off 4 bases at V and 4 bases at J, with 17 bases between the two ends. This chain's CDR3 is CASSLYQGGGETQYF. The DNA of the CDR3 is TGTGCCAGCAGCCTCTACCAGGGAGGGGGAGAGACCCAGTACTTC.

The rearrangement links TRBV29-1 to TRBJ1-2, with D possibly TRBD1 on 6 matching bases. Trimming shortened V by 5 bases and J by 8 bases, and 18 bases separated the two germline ends. Germline CDR1 and CDR2: SQVTM and ANQGSEA. The CDR3 sequence is 13 residues long. The CDR3 sequence: CSVFPGGSGGYTF. The DNA for the CDR3 is TGCAGCGTTTTTCCCGGGGGCAGCGGGGGCTACACCTTC.

V is TRBV18 and J is TRBJ2-7, with 14 positions matching TRBD2. Germline assignment: CDR1 KGHSH and CDR2 LQKENI. Trimming removed 1 base from V and 0 bases from J; junction bases left unmatched: 8. The CDR3 runs to 19 residues. CDR3 nucleotide sequence: TGTGCCAGCTCACCACAAGGACTAGCGGGGGGCAGACCCTCCTACGAGCAGTACTTC. This sequence encodes CASSPQGLAGGRPSYEQYF.

This clone was counted a few times. V usage is TRBV7-9 and J usage is TRBJ1-1; D gene ambiguous. The CDR3 is 12 residues long. CDR1 and CDR2 (germline): SEHNR, FQNEAQ (reference sequence). Trimming left V 5 bases short and J 4 bases short, with 8 bases between. The CDR3 loop is CASSPVGTEAFF. CDR3 sequence (DNA): TGTGCCAGCAGCCCAGTCGGCACTGAAGCTTTCTTT.

This clone was seen a few times. The V call is TRBV10-3, the J call TRBJ2-5, with D maybe TRBD1 (6 bases). The germline V and J ends were trimmed by 2 bases and 4 bases, with 17 bases remaining between them. The CDR3 consists of 16 residues. Germline V CDR1 and CDR2: ENHRY, SYGVKD. CDR3 DNA: TGTGCCATCAGTGAGAACAGGGACCTTATAGGAGAGACCCAGTACTTC. This sequence encodes CAISENRDLIGETQYF.

This clone was picked up a small number of times. V gene TRBV9 combines with J gene TRBJ1-3, with D uncertain. Germline CDR1 is SGDLS and CDR2 is YYNGEE. The ends were cut back, 2 bases at V and 0 bases at J, with 9 bases in the middle. This CDR3 comprises 15 residues. CDR3 loop: CASSVGWDSGNTIYF. The CDR3 DNA is TGTGCCAGCAGCGTTGGCTGGGACTCTGGAAACACCATATATTTT.

V is TRBV7-3 and J is TRBJ2-1; D assignment may be TRBD1 or TRBD2 (5 bases each). CDR1 and CDR2 (germline): SGHTA, FQGTGA. V lost 5 bases, J lost 3 bases, and 17 bases lay in between. This CDR3 contains 16 residues. The CDR3 region is CASSPKQGRIYNEQFF. The CDR3 DNA reads TGTGCCAGCAGCCCCAAGCAGGGACGGATCTACAATGAGCAGTTCTTC.

This clone was found a few times. The same CDR3 also results from other DNA sequences found in this sample. The chain combines TRBV30 with TRBJ1-5; unclear D gene. Germline assignment: CDR1 GTSNPN and CDR2 SVGIG (reference sequence). The CDR3 runs 13 residues. V was clipped by 0 bases and J by 4 bases, with 7 bases between them. The CDR3, as DNA: TGTGCCTGGAGTGTAACTGGAAATCAGCCCCAGCATTTT. This gives the protein CAWSVTGNQPQHF.

A few counts support this clone. The J gene is TRBJ1-1, the V gene TRBV19; possibly TRBD1 for D (5 bases). The CDR3 loop spans 12 amino acids. Deletions cut 9 bases from V and 4 bases from J, with 12 bases between. CDR1 and CDR2 (germline): LNHDA, SQIVND (reference sequence). CDR3 sequence: CASRGVGTEAFF. As DNA, the CDR3 is TGTGCCAGCCGGGGGGTCGGCACTGAAGCTTTCTTT.

The V call is TRBV6-1, the J call TRBJ1-1; the match to TRBD1 covers 7 bases. Germline V lookup: CDR1 MNHNS, CDR2 SASEGT. Unmatched junction bases numbered 16, after V lost 7 bases and J lost 8 bases. The CDR3 is 15 amino acids. The CDR3 DNA reads TGTGCCAGCACCCTATCACCAGGGGGGGACTCAGAAGCTTTCTTT. This sequence encodes CASTLSPGGDSEAFF.

The chain recombines TRBV11-3 with TRBJ1-6; tentatively, D is TRBD1 (5 bases). CDR3 size: 15 residues. Germline assignment: CDR1 SGHNT and CDR2 YENEEA. V was pared by 5 bases and J by 8 bases, with 16 bases between. CDR3 region: CASSPAGSGYSPLHF. The CDR3, as DNA: TGTGCCAGCAGCCCGGCAGGGTCAGGATATTCACCCCTCCACTTT.

There are a few counts of this clone. The chain uses TRBV9 and TRBJ2-7; D not certain. CDR3 length: 15 amino acids. Per germline, CDR1 SGDLS and CDR2 YYNGEE. Trimming pared 0 bases from V and 2 bases from J, leaving 12 bases between. CDR3 sequence (DNA): TGTGCCAGCAGCGTAGCCGACGGGCCAACCTACGAGCAGTACTTC. It encodes CASSVADGPTYEQYF.

This clone was counted between two and nine times. V and J are TRBV5-4 and TRBJ2-7, with TRBD2 matching over 13 bases. The CDR3 runs to 14 residues. The V and J ends lost 5 bases and 4 bases, in that order; junction bases with no gene match: 3. CDR1 and CDR2 (germline): SGHNT, YYREEE (reference sequence). CDR3 region: CASSSGLAGYEQYF. The CDR3 region has the DNA TGTGCCAGCAGTTCGGGACTAGCGGGGTACGAGCAGTACTTC.

This clone was counted a few times. The V call is TRBV7-2, the J call TRBJ2-7, with a possible D match to TRBD1 (5 bases). V was shortened by 3 bases and J by 0 bases, with 15 bases between the two germline ends. Germline CDR1 reads SGHTA; CDR2 reads FQGNSA. This CDR3 comprises 16 residues. In DNA, the CDR3 is TGTGCCAGCAGCTTCCAGGGCCGATACAGCTCCTACGAGCAGTACTTC. Amino acids: CASSFQGRYSSYEQYF.

This clone was found a few times. The chain's CDR3 is CASSFDGGSNSPLHF. Written as DNA, the CDR3 is TGTGCCAGCAGTTTCGACGGGGGGAGCAATTCACCCCTCCACTTT. This chain joins TRBV6-5 and TRBJ1-6; TRBD1 might be the D (5 bases). This CDR3 comprises 15 residues. Between the trimmed V and J ends, which lost 4 bases and 7 bases, there was a span of 14 bases. Germline CDR1 and CDR2: MNHEY and SVGAGI.

This chain's CDR3 is CASSLSLKDGTGWYEQYF. The CDR3 coding sequence is TGTGCCAGCAGCTTATCCCTTAAGGATGGGACAGGTTGGTACGAGCAGTACTTC. The V and J genes are TRBV5-8 and TRBJ2-7; 8 positions match TRBD1. The V and J ends lost 2 bases and 4 bases, in that order; junction bases with no gene match: 17. In germline, CDR1 is SGHTS, CDR2 YDEGEE. The CDR3 is 18 residues long.

The chain combines TRBV19 with TRBJ2-5; D call uncertain. The CDR3 runs to 14 residues. V lost 0 bases and J lost 1, with 6 bases in between. Germline values: CDR1 LNHDA, CDR2 SQIVND (reference sequence). CDR3 protein: CASSIDNSQETQYF. The CDR3 DNA reads as TGTGCCAGTAGTATAGACAACAGCCAAGAGACCCAGTACTTC.

This clone came up a few times. The sample holds other DNA sequences that translate to the same CDR3. The chain carries TRBV9 and TRBJ1-3; no clear D gene. The germline V gene encodes CDR1 SGDLS and CDR2 YYNGEE. This CDR3 contains 14 residues. Trimming cost V 0 bases and J 2 bases, with 6 bases left between them. CDR3 sequence (DNA): TGTGCCAGCAGCGTAGGAGGGCCTGGAAACACCATATATTTT. Protein: CASSVGGPGNTIYF.

The rearrangement links TRBV7-9 to TRBJ1-2; D is uncertain. Trimming stripped 5 bases from V and 5 bases from J, with 18 bases between. The germline gives CDR1 SEHNR, CDR2 FQNEAQ (reference sequence). The CDR3 has 15 amino acids. The CDR3 DNA reads as TGTGCCAGCAGCGCCAGCCCGGGGAACCCATATGGCTACACCTTC. Protein: CASSASPGNPYGYTF.

The gene calls are TRBV30 and TRBJ1-5; D gene uncertain. The germline V and J ends were trimmed by 0 bases and 5 bases, with 11 bases remaining between them. The CDR3 consists of 14 residues. Germline CDR1 reads GTSNPN; CDR2 reads SVGIG (reference sequence). CDR3 residues: CAWSVHPSYQPQHF. The CDR3 DNA reads TGTGCCTGGAGTGTACATCCTTCTTATCAGCCCCAGCATTTT.

The rearrangement uses TRBV19 and TRBJ1-5, with TRBD1 as a possible D gene (6 bases). Per the germline V gene, CDR1 is LNHDA and CDR2 is SQIVND (reference sequence). The CDR3 loop spans 15 amino acids. V gave up 1 base and J gave up 5 bases, with 12 bases separating them. CDR3 nucleotide sequence: TGTGCCAGTAGTATAGCCGGGGGCCGGGATCAGCCCCAGCATTTT. As protein: CASSIAGGRDQPQHF.

This clone was seen only a few times. The chain recombines TRBV4-3 with TRBJ2-1; unclear D gene. The V gene's germline CDR1 is LGHNA and CDR2 YSLEER. This CDR3 spans 14 amino acids. V was trimmed by 0 bases and J by 6 bases, leaving 9 bases between them. CDR3 coding DNA: TGCGCCAGCAGCCAAGAGGGAATTCCCAATGAGCAGTTCTTC. It translates to CASSQEGIPNEQFF.

The chain couples TRBV28 to TRBJ1-2; D unresolved. Germline V gene data show CDR1 as MDHEN and CDR2 as SYDVKM. This CDR3 contains 12 residues. V was shortened by 3 bases and J by 9 bases, with 11 bases between the two germline ends. CDR3 DNA: TGTGCCAGCAGTTTGGGTGCGTCCCGCTACACCTTC. Protein sequence: CASSLGASRYTF.